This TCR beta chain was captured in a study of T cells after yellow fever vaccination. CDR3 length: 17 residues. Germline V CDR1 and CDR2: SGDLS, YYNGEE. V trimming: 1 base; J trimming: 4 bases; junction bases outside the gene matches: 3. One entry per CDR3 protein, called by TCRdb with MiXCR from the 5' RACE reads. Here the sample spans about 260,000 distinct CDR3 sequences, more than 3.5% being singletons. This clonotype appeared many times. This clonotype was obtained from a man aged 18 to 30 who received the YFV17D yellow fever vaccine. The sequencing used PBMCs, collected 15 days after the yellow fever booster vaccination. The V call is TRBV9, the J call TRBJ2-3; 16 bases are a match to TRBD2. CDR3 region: CASSVSGLAGGSDTQYF. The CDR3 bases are TGTGCCAGCAGCGTATCGGGACTAGCGGGGGGGTCAGATACGCAGTATTTT.